This TCR beta chain was identified in a study of blood T cell repertoires in COVID-19. Overall study: Sites in the United States, Italy and Spain provided acute and convalescent COVID-19 samples.

Here immunoSEQ multiplex PCR was the method, and the copy in TCRdb shows in-frame clones only, minus some. The repertoire has 88,000 or so clones, approximately 80% of them found once; the top ten carry about 10%. This CDR3 region has 10 residues. CDR1 is MNHNS, CDR2 SASEGT, per germline. V lost 1 base and J 12 bases, leaving 4 bases between the germline ends. The receptor's source is a human donor in a cohort sampled during active COVID-19. The chain uses TRBV6-1 and TRBJ2-1; D ambiguous. Sequencing was performed on peripheral blood. CDR3 loop: CASSEGRQFF. In nucleotides, the CDR3 is TGTGCCAGCAGTGAAGGGAGGCAGTTCTTC.